This TCR beta chain was sequenced during a study of OX40 agonist ivuxolimab in advanced cancers. Study-wide context: Dose-escalation patients had hepatocellular carcinoma, melanoma, renal cell or head and neck cancer. Prior anti-PD-1, anti-PD-L1 or anti-CTLA-4 therapy was allowed; 35% to 40% had some. General study findings and limits: Doses of 0.1 to 3.0 mg/kg were accompanied by clonal expansion of CD4+ and CD8+ blood T cells by week 6. Some of the lowest clonal expansion was seen in partial responders at 0.1-3.0 mg/kg.

The table came from immunoSEQ multiplex PCR; TCRdb's copy has only in-frame clones and leaves some out. The profile shows 65,000 to 100,000 clones, about 91% of them singletons. About this clone: The antigen remains undetermined.

Germline assignment: CDR1 LNHDA and CDR2 SQIVND (reference sequence). The CDR3 has 16 residues. V lost 5 bases to trimming and J lost 3 bases, with 18 bases between them. V and J are TRBV19 and TRBJ2-3, with D perhaps assigned TRBD1 or TRBD2 (5 bases each). This specimen was CD4+ or CD8+ T cells sorted from blood, taken in a trial of the OX40 agonist ivuxolimab. The receptor's source is an adult with an advanced solid tumor such as melanoma, head and neck, liver or kidney cancer. The CDR3 coding sequence is TGTGCCAGTAGTGCACCGGGACGGTGGGGGACAGATACGCAGTATTTT. The encoded protein is CASSAPGRWGTDTQYF.